This T cell receptor (beta chain) comes out of a study of blood T cell repertoires in COVID-19. Turning to the study itself: Samples came from the United States, Italy and Spain, spanning acute and convalescent COVID-19.

The authors' processing: Cell counts per sample came from amplifying reference gene primers. The method was immunoSEQ multiplex PCR; TCRdb's version includes in-frame clones alone and lacks a portion of them. The DNA gave D and trimming, while V, J and clone size come from that table. The sample has roughly 220,000 clones; about four fifths are singletons. The CDR3 has 20 residues. Germline V gives CDR1 LGHDT, CDR2 YNNKEL (reference sequence). With 4 bases clipped from V and 1 base from J, the junction kept 19 bases outside the gene matches. Seattle patient enrollment occurred during active infection, with longitudinal follow-up thereafter.

This clonotype was sampled from a woman over 75 with COVID-19, enrolled during active disease. Sequencing used peripheral blood. The chain is built from TRBV3-1 (or the pseudogene TRBV3-2) and TRBJ2-4; 7 bases agree with TRBD2. CDR3 bases: TGTGCCAGCAGCCCCGTGAGGTGGGAGGGCCACGTGGAGGCCAAAAACATTCAGTACTTC. Its translation is CASSPVRWEGHVEAKNIQYF.